In this sample, the clone carrying this T cell receptor (beta chain) turned up once. This entry belongs to a study of T cells in Graves' hyperthyroidism and ophthalmopathy. What was amplified from RNA transcripts were TCR beta CDR3 regions. HTBI primers were employed in a first-round RT-PCR of the TCR CDR3. TCRdb reanalysed the multiplex PCR reads using MiXCR and keeps one entry per CDR3 protein. The data contain more than 450,000 distinct CDR3 sequences, just under 20% of them singletons. Germline CDR1 reads GTSNPN; CDR2 reads SVGIG (reference sequence). The length of the CDR3 is 13 residues. V was clipped by 5 bases and J by 9 bases, with 19 bases between them.

The rearrangement links TRBV30 to TRBJ2-5, with D maybe TRBD1 (6 bases). This clonotype originated in a man aged 35 to 55 with Graves' ophthalmopathy. The sample was blood. The CDR3 loop reads CAWGPGLEGAQYF. The CDR3 DNA reads TGTGCCTGGGGTCCGGGATTAGAGGGGGCCCAGTACTTC.